This T cell receptor (beta chain) was observed in a study of cytomegalovirus exposure and HLA in healthy donors. Study-wide results and limits: In a later analysis, a genetic analysis reported fewer productive-TCR N-insertions in an Asian-associated ancestry cluster than the cohort average. A few chains tied to CMV proved CMV antigen-specific in vitro. Because they were indistinguishable, some V segments, including TRBV6-2 and TRBV6-3, were excluded. In a later analysis, parvovirus B19, influenza, CMV and Epstein-Barr virus appeared linked to several top co-occurrence clusters.

Primers for the PCR totalled 60 Vbeta and 13 Jbeta. TCRdb keeps only in-frame clones here, not all; method: immunoSEQ multiplex PCR. The repertoire table contains approximately 110,000 clones. Turning to this clone: The antigen is unknown.

CDR1 is SGHDN and CDR2 is FVKESK in the germline V gene. This CDR3 contains 17 residues. With 2 bases clipped from V and 3 bases from J, the junction kept 6 bases outside the gene matches. Sequences were obtained from PBMCs. J is TRBJ2-1 and V is TRBV14; 11 nucleotides line up with TRBD2. This TCR came from a man aged 50 to 60 in good health and CMV-seronegative. CDR3 sequence: CASSQPTSGSIYNEQFF. CDR3 DNA: TGTGCCAGCAGCCAACCAACTAGCGGGAGTATCTACAATGAGCAGTTCTTC. Filled out from reference TRBV14 and TRBJ2-1, the complete variable domain reads EAGVTQFPSHSVIEKGQTVTLRCDPISGHDNLYWYRRVMGKEIKFLLHFVKESKQDESGMPNNRFLAERTGGTYSTLKVQPAELEDSGVYFCASSQPTSGSIYNEQFFGPGTRLTVL.